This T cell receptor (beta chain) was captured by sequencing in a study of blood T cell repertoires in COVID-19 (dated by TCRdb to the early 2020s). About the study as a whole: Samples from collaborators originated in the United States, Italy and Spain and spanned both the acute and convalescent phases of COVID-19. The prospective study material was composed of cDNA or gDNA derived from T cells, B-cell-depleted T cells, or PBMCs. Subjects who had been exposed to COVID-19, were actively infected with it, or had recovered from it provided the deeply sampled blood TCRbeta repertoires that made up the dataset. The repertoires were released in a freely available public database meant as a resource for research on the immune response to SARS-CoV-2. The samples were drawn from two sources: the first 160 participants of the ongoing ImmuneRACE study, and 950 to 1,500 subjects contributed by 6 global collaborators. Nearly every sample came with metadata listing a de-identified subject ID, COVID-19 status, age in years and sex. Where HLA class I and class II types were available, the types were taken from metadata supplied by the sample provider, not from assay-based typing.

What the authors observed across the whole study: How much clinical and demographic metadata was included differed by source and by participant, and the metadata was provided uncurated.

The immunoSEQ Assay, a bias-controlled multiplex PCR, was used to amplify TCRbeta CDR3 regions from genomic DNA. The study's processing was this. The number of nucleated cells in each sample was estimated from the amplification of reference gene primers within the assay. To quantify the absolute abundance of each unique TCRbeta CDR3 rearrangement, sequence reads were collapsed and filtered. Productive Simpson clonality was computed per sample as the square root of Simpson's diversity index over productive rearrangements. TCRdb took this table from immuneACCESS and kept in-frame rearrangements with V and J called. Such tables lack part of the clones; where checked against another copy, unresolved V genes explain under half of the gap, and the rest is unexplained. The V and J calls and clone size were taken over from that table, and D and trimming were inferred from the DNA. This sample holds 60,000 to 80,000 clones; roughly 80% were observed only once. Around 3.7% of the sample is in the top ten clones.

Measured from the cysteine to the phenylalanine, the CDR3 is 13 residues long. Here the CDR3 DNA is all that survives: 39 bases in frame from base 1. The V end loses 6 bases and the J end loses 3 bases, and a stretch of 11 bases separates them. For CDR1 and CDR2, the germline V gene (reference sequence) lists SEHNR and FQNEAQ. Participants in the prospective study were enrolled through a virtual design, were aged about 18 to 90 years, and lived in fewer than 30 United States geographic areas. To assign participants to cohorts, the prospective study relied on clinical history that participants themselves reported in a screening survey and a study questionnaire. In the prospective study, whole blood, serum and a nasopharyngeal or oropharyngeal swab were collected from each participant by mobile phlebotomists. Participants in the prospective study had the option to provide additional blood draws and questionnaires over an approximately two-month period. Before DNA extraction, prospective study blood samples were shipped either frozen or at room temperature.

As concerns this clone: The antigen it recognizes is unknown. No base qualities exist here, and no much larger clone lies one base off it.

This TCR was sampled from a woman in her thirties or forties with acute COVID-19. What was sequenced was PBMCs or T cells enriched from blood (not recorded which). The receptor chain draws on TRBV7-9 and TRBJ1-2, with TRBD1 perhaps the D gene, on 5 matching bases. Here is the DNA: TGTGCCAGCAGACCCGGGGGGGACTATGGCTACACCTTC. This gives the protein CASRPGGDYGYTF.